The next 3 T cell receptor beta chains were all read from a single sample in a study of siplizumab effects on memory and regulatory T cells. TCRdb's copy holds only in-frame clones and misses some; the assay was immunoSEQ multiplex PCR. The top ten clones hold approximately 1.3% of a sample with roughly 120,000 clones, 80% to 95% of them seen once. Sequenced material: CD4+ T cells sorted from blood. The receptors originated from a human donor in good health.

The genes are TRBV4-1 and TRBJ2-7, with TRBD2 as a possible D gene (6 bases). Germline CDR1 reads MGHRA; CDR2 reads YSYEKL. CDR3 length: 16 amino acids. Deletions cut 4 bases from V and 2 bases from J, with 18 bases between. For the CDR3, the DNA is TGCGCCAGCAGCCGCCCTTCGGGTAGCGGAACCTACGAGCAGTACTTC. Its translation is CASSRPSGSGTYEQYF.

The chain links TRBV27 to TRBJ2-1; 9 nucleotides match TRBD1. Germline V CDR1 and CDR2: MNHEY, SMNVEV (reference sequence). V shed 3 bases, J shed 9 bases, and the junction held 9 bases outside the gene matches. CDR3 size: 15 residues. This CDR3 is CASSLSGQGKGEQFF. The CDR3 bases are TGTGCCAGCAGTTTGAGTGGACAGGGGAAGGGTGAGCAGTTCTTC.

V is TRBV2 and J is TRBJ1-5; D might be TRBD1 (6 bases). CDR1 SNHLY and CDR2 FYNNEI come from the germline V gene. This CDR3 has 14 residues. Between the trimmed V and J ends, which lost 4 bases and 3 bases, there was a span of 10 bases. The CDR3 loop is CASSGTANNQPQHF. In nucleotides, the CDR3 is TGTGCCAGCAGTGGGACAGCCAACAATCAGCCCCAGCATTTT.